The clone carrying this TCR beta chain was counted at least ten times. The sample comes from a study of blood T cell repertoires in COVID-19. Whole-study context: Both acute and convalescent COVID-19 samples were obtained from the United States, Italy and Spain. PBMCs, B-cell-depleted T cells, or T cells provided the cDNA or gDNA that made up the material.

Original processing methods: Reference gene primer amplification gave nucleated cell count estimates. Clones were read by immunoSEQ multiplex PCR, and TCRdb kept only the in-frame ones, dropping some. V, J and clone size were drawn from that table, and D and trimming were deduced from the DNA. The profile shows around 100,000 clones, approximately 83% of them singletons. The clonotype was recovered from a man aged 60 to 69 with acute or convalescent COVID-19. The specimen sequenced was peripheral blood.

The CDR3 sequence: CASSSVPSEGTEAFF. The CDR3 region has the DNA TGTGCCAGCAGCTCGGTTCCAAGTGAGGGCACTGAAGCTTTCTTT. The chain combines TRBV7-9 with TRBJ1-1, with unresolved D. Deletions cut 4 bases from V and 4 bases from J, with 16 bases between. Looked up from germline, CDR1 is SEHNR and CDR2 is FQNEAQ (reference sequence). The CDR3 spans 15 residues.